This T cell receptor beta chain is from a study of cytomegalovirus exposure and HLA in healthy donors. CDR3 length equals 14 residues. With V trimmed by 1 base and J by 4 bases, 4 bases remained unmatched. Germline loops: CDR1 SGHAT, CDR2 FQNNGV. Donors were nominally healthy when sampled, though unrecorded immune exposures were likely. In the case of this clone: What it binds is unknown.

Both 60 Vbeta primers and 13 Jbeta primers went into the PCR. Sequenced by immunoSEQ multiplex PCR; TCRdb stores in-frame clones only, minus some. The sample consists of 150,000 to 200,000 clones, 80% of them appearing once. Study-wide results and caveats: Most of the TCR beta V segments (in an earlier analysis) were productive either about 90% or about 30% of the time.

This TCR was recovered from a man between 25 and 39 years old in good health and CMV-seropositive. The chain recombines TRBV11-2 with TRBJ2-7, with TRBD2 matching 7 bases. The specimen was PBMCs. The CDR3 region is CASSLGGGRYEQYF. As DNA, the CDR3 is TGTGCCAGCAGCTTAGGGGGGGGGAGGTACGAGCAGTACTTC. The entire variable domain, with the rest obtained from reference TRBV11-2 and TRBJ2-7, is as follows: EAGVAQSPRYKIIEKRQSVAFWCNPISGHATLYWYQQILGQGPKLLIQFQNNGVVDDSQLPKDRFSAERLKGVDSTLKIQPAKLEDSAVYLCASSLGGGRYEQYFGPGTRLTVT.